Presented here are 30 T cell receptor beta chains from one specimen sequenced in a study of shared clonotypes between healthy human individuals. Sequenced by immunoSEQ multiplex PCR; TCRdb stores in-frame clones only, minus some. Among about half a million clones listed, around 80% were seen once. Sequencing used PBMCs. Source of these receptors: a woman aged 40 to 50 in good health. Some clones in this sample may be carry-over from other donors' samples.

This chain uses TRBV5-1 with TRBJ2-2; a weak D match, TRBD1 (6 bases). The germline gives CDR1 SGHRS, CDR2 YFSETQ. The V and J ends lost 3 bases and 6 bases respectively, with 12 bases between them. There are 14 residues in the CDR3. Here the CDR3 reads CASSSQAGAGELFF. In DNA, the CDR3 is TGCGCCAGCAGCTCCCAAGCAGGGGCCGGGGAGCTGTTTTTT.

This sequence joins TRBV7-2 and TRBJ2-7, with 15 bases fitting TRBD2. V dropped 5 bases and J dropped 7; count of bases not matched to a gene: 9. The germline gives CDR1 SGHTA, CDR2 FQGNSA. This CDR3 region has 16 residues. The CDR3 DNA reads as TGTGCCAGCAGCCCAGCAGGGACTAGCGGGAGGCTGGAGCAGTACTTC. It is translated as CASSPAGTSGRLEQYF.

The V and J genes are TRBV27 and TRBJ2-1; TRBD2 matches at 10 bases. The V gene's germline CDR1 is MNHEY and CDR2 SMNVEV (reference sequence). The CDR3 is made up of 14 amino acids. V was clipped by 6 bases and J by 6 bases; unmatched bases: 5. CDR3 DNA: TGTGCCAGCAGAGCGGGAGGGCCCAGCAATGAGCAGTTCTTC. Encoded protein: CASRAGGPSNEQFF.

V is TRBV21-1 and J is TRBJ2-3; the table assigns TRBD2, which was not confirmed against the DNA. TRBV21-1 is labeled a pseudogene. The CDR3 runs 19 residues. CDR3 sequence (DNA): TGTGCCAGCAGCAAAGGCTGTGTGGGTGGGACTAGAGCTTCAGATACGCAGTATTTT. It translates to CASSKGCVGGTRASDTQYF.

This clone was seen once. V and J are TRBV7-8 and TRBJ2-1, with 12 bases lining up with TRBD2. J lost 5 bases, V lost 5 bases, and 13 bases had no gene match. This CDR3 contains 18 residues. The germline V gene encodes CDR1 SGHVS and CDR2 FQNEAQ. CDR3 region: CASSKTTPLAGGHNEQFF. The CDR3 DNA is TGTGCCAGCAGCAAGACTACCCCACTAGCGGGAGGCCACAATGAGCAGTTCTTC.

This rearrangement joins TRBV28 to TRBJ2-7; D gene unclear. The CDR3 length is 13 residues. Germline assignment: CDR1 MDHEN and CDR2 SYDVKM. V was shortened by 2 bases and J by 6 bases, with 11 bases between the two germline ends. CDR3 amino acids: CASSLEEPGEQYF. The CDR3 region has the DNA TGTGCCAGCAGTTTAGAGGAGCCCGGCGAGCAGTACTTC.

V is TRBV4-2 and J is TRBJ1-2, with D tentatively TRBD1 (6 bases). Trimming left V 0 bases short and J 6 bases short, with 17 bases between. Per the germline V gene, CDR1 is LGHNA and CDR2 is YNFKEQ. The CDR3 is 16 residues long. Here the CDR3 DNA reads TGTGCCAGCAGCCAAGAGTACGGACAGACCCTAGATGGCTACACCTTC. This sequence encodes CASSQEYGQTLDGYTF.

The V gene is TRBV4-3, the J gene TRBJ2-3; D may be TRBD1 (6 bases). The CDR3 spans 16 residues. Germline CDR1 reads LGHNA; CDR2 reads YSLEER. Between the trimmed V and J ends, which lost 2 bases and 1 base, there was a span of 13 bases. The CDR3 is CASSQNGQSGTDTQYF. CDR3 sequence (DNA): TGCGCCAGCAGCCAAAATGGACAGTCCGGCACAGATACGCAGTATTTT.

V usage is TRBV18 and J usage is TRBJ2-5, with 7 bases identical to TRBD2. The end of the DNA is better explained by TRBJ2-7, so the J call may be wrong. The germline V gene encodes CDR1 KGHSH and CDR2 LQKENI. The CDR3 sequence is 15 residues long. In DNA form, the CDR3 reads TGTGCCAGCTCACCACGCGTGGGAGGCGGGGGCGAGCAGTACTTC. Protein: CASSPRVGGGGEQYF.

The chain employs TRBV9 and TRBJ2-5; perhaps D is TRBD1 or TRBD2 (7 bases each). Per germline, CDR1 SGDLS and CDR2 YYNGEE. Trimming removed 4 bases at V and 3 bases at J, with 13 bases between. The CDR3 sequence is 14 residues long. The CDR3 spells CASSPGGGKETQYF. The CDR3 coding sequence is TGTGCCAGCAGCCCAGGGGGGGGCAAAGAGACCCAGTACTTC.

As for this clone: One base separates it from a far larger clone, so it is likely a read error. No conserved phenylalanine or tryptophan ends this CDR3, so it is likely a read error. The CDR3 sequence is CATSRDEDEQYS. The CDR3 DNA sequence: TGTGCCACCAGCAGAGATGAGGACGAGCAGTACTCC. The chain has TRBV15 and TRBJ2-7; D gene unclear. Germline CDR1 is LNHNV and CDR2 is YYDKDF (reference sequence). Trimming removed 0 bases at V and 5 bases at J, with 5 bases between. This CDR3 has 12 amino acids.

This clone appeared once. V usage is TRBV9 and J usage is TRBJ1-1, with D uncertain. The CDR3 length is 14 residues. The V end lost 3 bases, the J end lost 7 bases, and 16 bases lay between the germline ends. Germline values: CDR1 SGDLS, CDR2 YYNGEE. CDR3 nucleotide sequence: TGTGCCAGCAGCGGAGGTCCGGCAGCCGATGAAGCTTTCTTT. Translating gives CASSGGPAADEAFF.

As to this clone: The germline gene is not matched at one end of the junction; a read error may be the cause. V gene TRBV5-1 combines with J gene TRBJ1-1, with TRBD1 as a possible D gene (5 bases). CDR3 length: 13 amino acids. Looked up from germline, CDR1 is SGHRS and CDR2 is YFSETQ. The CDR3 loop reads CASSLGPGRVAFF. In DNA, the CDR3 is TGTGCCAGCAGCTTGGGACCCGGACGTGTAGCTTTCTTT.

The V gene is TRBV30, the J gene TRBJ1-6, with 10 bases that match TRBD1. Germline CDR1 GTSNPN, CDR2 SVGIG (reference sequence). V was clipped by 3 bases and J by 4 bases; unmatched bases: 3. The CDR3 is 15 residues long. CDR3 nucleotide sequence: TGTGCCTGGAGCCGGGGACAGGGGTATAATTCACCCCTCCACTTT. Its translation is CAWSRGQGYNSPLHF.

The chain carries TRBV6-1 and TRBJ1-1; D gene ambiguous. CDR3 size: 15 residues. Trimming removed 3 bases at V and 1 base at J, with 12 bases between. From germline, CDR1 is MNHNS and CDR2 SASEGT. The CDR3 DNA sequence: TGTGCCAGCAGTGACTGGGCAGACAAGAACACTGAAGCTTTCTTT. Translated, it gives CASSDWADKNTEAFF.

This chain links TRBV7-2 with TRBJ1-4; TRBD1 is a possible D gene (5 bases). Trimming left V 1 base short and J 7 bases short, with 10 bases between. Germline V gene sequence: CDR1 SGHTA, CDR2 FQGNSA. This CDR3 is built from 14 residues. The CDR3: CASSLGGGAEKLFF. Here the CDR3 DNA reads TGTGCCAGCAGCTTAGGGGGTGGGGCTGAAAAACTGTTTTTT. Variable domain in full (rest from reference TRBV7-2 and TRBJ1-4): GAGVSQSPSNKVTEKGKDVELRCDPISGHTALYWYRQSLGQGLEFLIYFQGNSAPDKSGLPSDRFSAERTGGSVSTLTIQRTQQEDSAVYLCASSLGGGAEKLFFGSGTQLSVL.

This clone has just one count. The chain links TRBV14 to TRBJ2-5; 12 positions agree with TRBD2. The DNA end favors TRBJ2-7, so the J call may be wrong. Germline V gene data show CDR1 as SGHDN and CDR2 as FVKESK. CDR3 length: 18 residues. CDR3 sequence reads: CASSQDLTSGRPSYEQYF. CDR3 nucleotide sequence: TGTGCCAGCAGCCAAGATTTAACTAGCGGGAGGCCATCCTACGAGCAGTACTTC.

J is TRBJ1-1 and V is TRBV18; D possibly corresponds to TRBD1 (6 bases). Trimming cost V 6 bases and J 4 bases, with 12 bases left between them. The CDR3 consists of 13 residues. Germline CDR1 and CDR2: KGHSH and LQKENI. The CDR3 loop reads CASSQGTTTEAFF. The CDR3 DNA reads as TGTGCCAGCTCCCAAGGGACAACCACTGAAGCTTTCTTT. Full variable domain (remainder filled in from reference TRBV18 and TRBJ1-1): NAGVMQNPRHLVRRRGQEARLRCSPMKGHSHVYWYRQLPEEGLKFMVYLQKENIIDESGMPKERFSAEFPKEGPSILRIQQVVRGDSAAYFCASSQGTTTEAFFGQGTRLTVV.

This chain links TRBV27 with TRBJ1-1; 8 nucleotides match TRBD1. Losses at the gene ends were 3 bases for V and 8 bases for J; bases not matched to a gene: 2. Germline assignment: CDR1 MNHEY and CDR2 SMNVEV (reference sequence). This CDR3 region has 12 residues. DNA for the CDR3: TGTGCCAGCAGTTTCTACAGGGGGGAAGCTTTCTTT. Translation gives CASSFYRGEAFF.

The genes are TRBV30 and TRBJ1-2, with a tentative D call TRBD1 (5 bases). The germline gives CDR1 GTSNPN, CDR2 SVGIG (reference sequence). This CDR3 region has 15 residues. Between the trimmed V and J ends, which lost 4 bases and 0 bases, there was a span of 15 bases. CDR3 region: CAWISRDLANYGYTF. The CDR3 DNA reads TGTGCCTGGATTTCCAGGGACCTAGCTAACTATGGCTACACCTTC.

The chain combines TRBV9 with TRBJ2-2; D is uncertain. The germline V and J ends were trimmed by 4 bases and 5 bases, with 12 bases remaining between them. The CDR3 runs to 14 residues. CDR1 is SGDLS, CDR2 YYNGEE, per germline. CDR3 coding DNA: TGTGCCAGCAGCACCCGAGTCGGGACCGGGGAGCTGTTTTTT. Encoded protein: CASSTRVGTGELFF.

This rearrangement joins TRBV5-4 to TRBJ2-2; D not certain. V shed 3 bases and J shed 1 base, with 4 bases lying between them. This CDR3 region has 13 residues. Germline V gives CDR1 SGHNT, CDR2 YYREEE (reference sequence). The CDR3 loop is CASSSRNTGELFF. CDR3 coding DNA: TGTGCCAGCAGCTCCAGGAACACCGGGGAGCTGTTTTTT.

V gene TRBV5-1 combines with J gene TRBJ2-1; D is undetermined. The CDR3 is made up of 12 amino acids. Germline values: CDR1 SGHRS, CDR2 YFSETQ. V was pared by 4 bases and J by 5 bases, with 7 bases between. The CDR3 bases are TGCGCCAGCAGCCGCCTAGACAATGAGCAGTTCTTC. It translates to CASSRLDNEQFF.

This clone has a handful of counts. The chain carries TRBV19 and TRBJ1-1; perhaps TRBD1 as D (5 bases). Germline CDR1 is LNHDA and CDR2 is SQIVND (reference sequence). The CDR3 runs to 14 residues. V lost 6 bases, J lost 1 base, and 12 bases lay in between. The CDR3 DNA sequence: TGTGCCAGTAGGGGGACTTTTTGGAACACTGAAGCTTTCTTT. This encodes CASRGTFWNTEAFF.

This clone was detected only once. J is TRBJ1-6 and V is TRBV6-4, with 10 nucleotides matching TRBD1. Germline CDR1 is MRHNA and CDR2 is SNTAGT. CDR3 length: 16 residues. V shed 5 bases and J 10 bases; nucleotides not matched to a gene: 11. The CDR3 spells CASSQGSGTGESPLHF. DNA for the CDR3: TGTGCCAGCAGTCAAGGCTCCGGGACAGGGGAGTCACCCCTCCACTTT.

This clone was seen repeatedly, ten times or more. The chain carries TRBV5-1 and TRBJ1-4; no firm D call. This CDR3 comprises 14 residues. Germline loops: CDR1 SGHRS, CDR2 YFSETQ. The V and J ends lost 0 bases and 5 bases respectively, with 8 bases between them. The CDR3 DNA reads TGCGCCAGCAGCTTGGCGGGCCAGAATGAAAAACTGTTTTTT. Translation gives CASSLAGQNEKLFF.

The chain uses TRBV5-6 and TRBJ2-2; 11 nucleotides agree with TRBD1. Germline V gene lookup returns CDR1 SGHDT and CDR2 YYEEEE. Unmatched junction bases numbered 15, after V lost 4 bases and J lost 7 bases. CDR3 size: 18 residues. The CDR3 sequence is CASSVGQGTGGLIGELFF. The CDR3 DNA reads TGTGCCAGCAGCGTAGGACAAGGGACAGGGGGATTGATCGGGGAGCTGTTTTTT.

This clone appeared once. The chain carries TRBV28 and TRBJ2-3, with D possibly matching TRBD2 (6 bases). CDR3 size: 16 residues. Germline V gene sequence: CDR1 MDHEN, CDR2 SYDVKM. V lost 5 bases and J 4 bases, leaving 19 bases between the germline ends. The CDR3 coding sequence is TGTGCCAGCAGTCTCCGGGAGAGGTGGGCCGCAGATACGCAGTATTTT. It specifies CASSLRERWAADTQYF.

The J gene is TRBJ2-5, the V gene TRBV9; weak D call: TRBD2 (5 bases). Trimming took off 2 bases at V and 2 bases at J, with 10 bases between the two ends. The CDR3 is 14 amino acids. Germline-derived CDR1 and CDR2 are SGDLS and YYNGEE. Written as DNA, the CDR3 is TGTGCCAGCAGCGTGGGGAGTGCGCAAGAGACCCAGTACTTC. Protein: CASSVGSAQETQYF.

V gene TRBV29-1 combines with J gene TRBJ2-5, with D perhaps given as TRBD1 or TRBD2 (5 bases each). The CDR3 sequence is 14 residues long. V lost 5 bases to trimming and J lost 0 bases, with 13 bases between them. The germline gives CDR1 SQVTM, CDR2 ANQGSEA. The DNA of the CDR3 is TGCAGCGTTTTCGGGACGGCCGACCAAGAGACCCAGTACTTC. The encoded protein is CSVFGTADQETQYF.